This T cell receptor beta chain was documented in a study of T cell responses to AZD1222 COVID-19 vaccine. Study-wide findings and caveats: The study found Spike-specific TCR breadth and depth rose after two AZD1222 doses. The study reported that nearly half of spike-specific TCRs target unmutated variant regions. CD4 TCRs linked to vaccination spanned spike, dominating at 160-218 and 743-854.

Clones were read by immunoSEQ multiplex PCR, and TCRdb kept only the in-frame ones, dropping some. The sample yields 120,000 to 150,000 clones, 70% to 90% seen once. This clone was observed a few times. Its antigen is currently unknown. Germline V gene lookup returns CDR1 SQVTM and CDR2 ANQGSEA. Trimming stripped 6 bases from V and 6 bases from J, with 9 bases between. This CDR3 spans 11 amino acids. The sample was peripheral blood, taken 28 days after the second AZD1222 dose. The receptor's source is an adult who received the AZD1222 COVID-19 vaccine. V gene TRBV29-1 combines with J gene TRBJ2-1, with D possibly being TRBD1 or TRBD2 (5 bases each). DNA for the CDR3: TGCAGCGTCGGGGACCCCAATGAGCAGTTCTTC. This codes for CSVGDPNEQFF.